This TCR beta chain was found in a study of Ad26.COV2.S vaccination and SARS-CoV-2 variants. Study as a whole: The Ad26.COV2.S arm of the COV1001 trial was where the donor was placed. Donor got 5x10^10 or 1x10^11 viral particles of Ad26.COV2.S.

General study points: The authors reported substantial breadth in spike-specific CD8+ and CD4+ T cell responses after vaccination. TCR breadth and depth estimates may have understated total T cell responses.

The repertoire was sequenced with immunoSEQ multiplex PCR; TCRdb's copy has only in-frame clones and lacks some. The sample includes roughly 700,000 clones, about 90% of them seen just once. In the case of this clone: Its specificity is not known.

Trimming pared 1 base from V and 2 bases from J, leaving 6 bases between. CDR3 size: 13 residues. From germline, CDR1 is SEHNR and CDR2 FQNEAQ (reference sequence). Treatment described: roughly 19 received Ad26.COV2.S at low or high dose, single or two shots; about 5 received placebo; per-sample allocation not given. Day 63 after the first vaccine or placebo injection was the time point for sampling. This chain joins TRBV7-9 and TRBJ2-7; D is ambiguous. This sequence originates from a person aged 18-60 years who received the Ad26.COV2.S COVID-19 vaccine or a placebo. The sample in question was peripheral blood, obtained in a trial of Ad26.COV2.S vaccine versus placebo. DNA for the CDR3: TGTGCCAGCAGCTTAGATTCCCCCTACGAGCAGTACTTC. Translated: CASSLDSPYEQYF. The full variable domain, completed using reference TRBV7-9 and TRBJ2-7, is DTGVSQNPRHKITKRGQNVTFRCDPISEHNRLYWYRQTLGQGPEFLTYFQNEAQLEKSRLLSDRFSAERPKGSFSTLEIQRTEQGDSAMYLCASSLDSPYEQYFGPGTRLTVT.